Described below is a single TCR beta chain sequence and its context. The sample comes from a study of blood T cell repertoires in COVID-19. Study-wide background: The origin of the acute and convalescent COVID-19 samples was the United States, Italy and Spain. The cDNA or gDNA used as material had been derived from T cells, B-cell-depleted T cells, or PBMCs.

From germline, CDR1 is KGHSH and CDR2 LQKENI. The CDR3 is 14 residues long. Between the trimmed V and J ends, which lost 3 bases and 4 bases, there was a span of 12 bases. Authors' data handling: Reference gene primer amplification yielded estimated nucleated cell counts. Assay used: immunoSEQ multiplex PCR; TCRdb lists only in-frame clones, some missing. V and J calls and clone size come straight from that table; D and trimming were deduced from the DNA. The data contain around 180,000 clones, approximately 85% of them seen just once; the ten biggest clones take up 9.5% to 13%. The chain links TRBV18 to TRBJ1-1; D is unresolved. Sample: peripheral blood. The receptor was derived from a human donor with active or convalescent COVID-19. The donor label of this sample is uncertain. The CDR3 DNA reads TGTGCCAGCTCACCCTCTAGGACTGGCACTGAAGCTTTCTTT. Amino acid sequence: CASSPSRTGTEAFF.